The 3 T cell receptor beta chains listed next were all sequenced from one sample in a study of cytomegalovirus exposure and HLA in healthy donors. The PCR contained 60 Vbeta and 13 Jbeta primers. The protocol was immunoSEQ multiplex PCR, while the TCRdb copy is restricted to in-frame clones and leaves out a portion. The sample holds approximately 150,000 clones; about 80% are singletons and the top ten take under 5%. Sequenced material: PBMCs. These receptors were obtained from a man between 35 and 55 years old in good health and CMV-seronegative.

The chain recombines TRBV7-8 with TRBJ2-2, with unresolved D. The CDR3 extends over 16 amino acids. Trimming took 2 bases from V and 0 from J, leaving 10 bases between them. Germline V gene lookup returns CDR1 SGHVS and CDR2 FQNEAQ. This chain's CDR3 is CASSLTRISNTGELFF. CDR3 bases: TGTGCCAGCAGCTTAACCAGGATTTCGAACACCGGGGAGCTGTTTTTT.

This clone was observed a handful of times. J is TRBJ1-4 and V is TRBV6-1; the D is unclear. Trimming removed 6 bases from V and 0 bases from J, with 5 bases in between. Germline CDR1 is MNHNS and CDR2 is SASEGT. The CDR3 runs to 13 residues. The CDR3 spells CASRVATNEKLFF. CDR3 in DNA: TGTGCCAGCAGGGTAGCAACTAATGAAAAACTGTTTTTT.

The CDR3 loop reads CSVEESGDGYTF. CDR3 bases: TGCAGCGTTGAAGAGAGTGGTGATGGCTACACCTTC. This chain joins TRBV29-1 and TRBJ1-2; D is undetermined. The V end was cut by 0 bases, the J end by 6 bases, with 8 bases between. The CDR3 is 12 residues long. CDR1 SQVTM and CDR2 ANQGSEA come from the germline V gene.